This T cell receptor beta chain was sequenced for a study of STAT3 mutations in large granular lymphocyte leukemia. The protocol was immunoSEQ multiplex PCR, while the TCRdb copy is restricted to in-frame clones and leaves out a portion. The sample has tens of thousands of clones, around nine tenths seen once. Whole-study results and caveats: Every T-LGLL patient had at least one immunodominant TCRbeta clonotype. Clonal expansion was inferred from other time points because no sample existed at each clone's first appearance.

CDR1 and CDR2 (germline): SEHNR, FQNEAQ (reference sequence). V lost 3 bases, J lost 3 bases, and 5 bases stayed unmatched. The CDR3 length is 14 residues. A word on this clone: The antigen remains unidentified.

The chain links TRBV7-9 to TRBJ2-7; 7 positions match TRBD1. Material for sequencing was PBMCs. The receptor comes from a human donor with T large granular lymphocyte leukemia. Some clones in this sample may be carry-over from other donors' samples. This chain's CDR3 is CASSFPGQIYEQYF. Written as DNA, the CDR3 is TGTGCCAGCAGCTTCCCGGGACAGATCTACGAGCAGTACTTC.